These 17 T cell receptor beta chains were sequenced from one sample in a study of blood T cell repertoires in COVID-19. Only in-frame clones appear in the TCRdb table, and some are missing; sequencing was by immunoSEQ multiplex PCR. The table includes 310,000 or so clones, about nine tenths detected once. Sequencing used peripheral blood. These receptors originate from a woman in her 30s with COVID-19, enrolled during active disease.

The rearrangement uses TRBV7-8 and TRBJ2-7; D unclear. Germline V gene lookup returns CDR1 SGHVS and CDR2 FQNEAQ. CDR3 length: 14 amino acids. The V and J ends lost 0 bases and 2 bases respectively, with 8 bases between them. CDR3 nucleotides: TGTGCCAGCAGCTTAGCGGGTAGCACCTACGAGCAGTACTTC. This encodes CASSLAGSTYEQYF.

The DNA for the CDR3 is TGCGCCAGCAGGGTTGATGGTAGCGGGACTCCAGGTACGCAGTATTTT. It yields the protein CASRVDGSGTPGTQYF. The chain joins TRBV5-1 to TRBJ2-3; TRBD2 agrees at 8 bases. The CDR3 runs 16 residues. CDR1 is SGHRS and CDR2 is YFSETQ in the germline V gene. The ends lost 5 bases at V and 8 bases at J; junction bases unmatched: 16.

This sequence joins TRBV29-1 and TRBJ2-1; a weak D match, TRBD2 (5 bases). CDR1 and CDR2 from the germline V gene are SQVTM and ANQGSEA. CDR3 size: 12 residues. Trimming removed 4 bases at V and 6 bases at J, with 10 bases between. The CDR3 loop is CSVVLGVNEQFF. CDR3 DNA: TGCAGCGTTGTACTAGGAGTCAATGAGCAGTTCTTC.

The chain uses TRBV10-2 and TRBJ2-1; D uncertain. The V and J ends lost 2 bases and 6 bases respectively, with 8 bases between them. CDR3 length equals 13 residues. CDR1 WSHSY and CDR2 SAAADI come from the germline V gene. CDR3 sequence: CASSEGSPNEQFF. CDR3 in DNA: TGCGCCAGCAGTGAGGGTAGTCCCAATGAGCAGTTCTTC.

CDR3 coding DNA: TGTGCCAGCAAAGCGGGAGGGCCGTATGAGCAGTTCTTC. This translates into CASKAGGPYEQFF. The chain carries TRBV25-1 and TRBJ2-1; 10 positions match TRBD2. Germline CDR1 and CDR2: MGHDK and SYGVNS. The CDR3 consists of 13 residues. The V and J ends lost 7 bases and 8 bases, in that order; junction bases with no gene match: 5. Full variable domain (missing parts from reference TRBV25-1 and TRBJ2-1): EADIYQTPRYLVIGTGKKITLECSQTMGHDKMYWYQQDPGMELHLIHYSYGVNSTEKGDLSSESTVSRIRTEHFPLTLESARPSHTSQYLCASKAGGPYEQFFGPGTRLTVL.

The CDR3 bases are TGTGCCACCAGCAGAGGTGGAGCGGGAGGAGGGGAGACCCAGTACTTC. It specifies CATSRGGAGGGETQYF. The rearrangement links TRBV15 to TRBJ2-5, with 9 bases matching TRBD2. V shed 1 base, J shed 5 bases, and the junction held 8 bases outside the gene matches. The CDR3 sequence is 16 residues long. Germline V CDR1 and CDR2: LNHNV, YYDKDF (reference sequence).

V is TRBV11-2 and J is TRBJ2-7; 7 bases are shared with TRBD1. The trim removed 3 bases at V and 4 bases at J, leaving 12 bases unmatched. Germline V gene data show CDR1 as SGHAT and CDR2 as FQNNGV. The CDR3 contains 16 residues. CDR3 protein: CASSLPRPTGNYEQYF. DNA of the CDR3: TGTGCCAGCAGCTTGCCCCGCCCGACAGGGAATTACGAGCAGTACTTC. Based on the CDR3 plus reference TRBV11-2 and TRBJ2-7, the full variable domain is EAGVAQSPRYKIIEKRQSVAFWCNPISGHATLYWYQQILGQGPKLLIQFQNNGVVDDSQLPKDRFSAERLKGVDSTLKIQPAKLEDSAVYLCASSLPRPTGNYEQYFGPGTRLTVT.

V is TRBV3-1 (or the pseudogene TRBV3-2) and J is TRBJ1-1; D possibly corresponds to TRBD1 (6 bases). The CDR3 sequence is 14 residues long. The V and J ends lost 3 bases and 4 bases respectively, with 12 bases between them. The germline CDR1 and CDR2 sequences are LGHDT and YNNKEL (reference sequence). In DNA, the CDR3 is TGTGCCAGCAGCCAGGAGGGGGGGGGCACTGAAGCTTTCTTT. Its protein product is CASSQEGGGTEAFF.

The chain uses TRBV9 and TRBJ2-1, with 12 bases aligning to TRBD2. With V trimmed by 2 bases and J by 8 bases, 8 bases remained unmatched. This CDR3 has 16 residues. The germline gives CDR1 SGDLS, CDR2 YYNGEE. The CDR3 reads CASSVRGLAGLDEQFF. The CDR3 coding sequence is TGTGCCAGCAGCGTGCGTGGACTAGCGGGACTGGATGAGCAGTTCTTC.

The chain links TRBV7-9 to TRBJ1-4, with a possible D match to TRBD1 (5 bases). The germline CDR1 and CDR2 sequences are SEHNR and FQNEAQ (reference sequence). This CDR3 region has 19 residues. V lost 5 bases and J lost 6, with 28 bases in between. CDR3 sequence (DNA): TGTGCCAGCAGCCCTTCACAGGCGTTGATGGGGCCCACTGATGAAAAACTGTTTTTT. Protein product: CASSPSQALMGPTDEKLFF.

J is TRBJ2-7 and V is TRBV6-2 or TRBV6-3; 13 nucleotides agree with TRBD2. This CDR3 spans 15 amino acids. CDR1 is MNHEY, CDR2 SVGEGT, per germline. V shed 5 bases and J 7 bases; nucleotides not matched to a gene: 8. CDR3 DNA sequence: TGTGCCAGCAGTCTTTGGACTAGCGGGGGACGGGAGCAGTACTTC. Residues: CASSLWTSGGREQYF.

Here the CDR3 reads CAITGVGETQYF. The CDR3 nucleotides are TGTGCCATAACAGGAGTTGGAGAGACCCAGTACTTC. The chain couples TRBV11-2 to TRBJ2-5, with D maybe TRBD1 (5 bases). The CDR3 length is 12 residues. Germline V gene sequence: CDR1 SGHAT, CDR2 FQNNGV. V lost 10 bases and J lost 4, with 13 bases in between. Filled out from reference TRBV11-2 and TRBJ2-5, the complete variable domain reads EAGVAQSPRYKIIEKRQSVAFWCNPISGHATLYWYQQILGQGPKLLIQFQNNGVVDDSQLPKDRFSAERLKGVDSTLKIQPAKLEDSAVYLCAITGVGETQYFGPGTRLLVL.

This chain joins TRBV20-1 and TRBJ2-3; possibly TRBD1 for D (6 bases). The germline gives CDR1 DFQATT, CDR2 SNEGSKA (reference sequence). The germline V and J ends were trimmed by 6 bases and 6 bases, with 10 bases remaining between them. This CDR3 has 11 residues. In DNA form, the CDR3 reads TGCAGTGCGTCAACAGGGGATACGCAGTATTTT. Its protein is CSASTGDTQYF.

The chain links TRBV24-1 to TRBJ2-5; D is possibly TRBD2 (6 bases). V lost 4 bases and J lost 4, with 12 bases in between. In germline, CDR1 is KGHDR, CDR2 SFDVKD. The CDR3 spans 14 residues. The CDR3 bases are TGTGCCACCAGTGACCAGGCCGGGGGAGAGACCCAGTACTTC. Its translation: CATSDQAGGETQYF.

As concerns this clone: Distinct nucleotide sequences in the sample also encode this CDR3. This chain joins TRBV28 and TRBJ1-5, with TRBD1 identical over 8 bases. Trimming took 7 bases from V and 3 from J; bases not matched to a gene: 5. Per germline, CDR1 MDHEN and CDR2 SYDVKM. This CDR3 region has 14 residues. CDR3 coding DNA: TGTGCCAGCACTCCAGGGGGCTTCAATCAGCCCCAGCATTTT. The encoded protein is CASTPGGFNQPQHF.

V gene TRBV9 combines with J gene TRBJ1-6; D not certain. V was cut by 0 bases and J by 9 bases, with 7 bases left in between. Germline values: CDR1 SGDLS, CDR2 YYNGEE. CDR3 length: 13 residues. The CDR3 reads CASSVEEGSPLHF. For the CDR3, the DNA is TGTGCCAGCAGCGTAGAAGAGGGTTCACCCCTCCACTTT.

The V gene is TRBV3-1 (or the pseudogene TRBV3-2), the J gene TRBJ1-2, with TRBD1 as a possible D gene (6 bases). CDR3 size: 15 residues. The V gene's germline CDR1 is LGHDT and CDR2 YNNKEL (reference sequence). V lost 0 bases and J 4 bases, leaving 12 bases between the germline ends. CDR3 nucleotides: TGTGCCAGCAGCCAAGACAGCCGGGACACCTATGGCTACACCTTC. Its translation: CASSQDSRDTYGYTF.